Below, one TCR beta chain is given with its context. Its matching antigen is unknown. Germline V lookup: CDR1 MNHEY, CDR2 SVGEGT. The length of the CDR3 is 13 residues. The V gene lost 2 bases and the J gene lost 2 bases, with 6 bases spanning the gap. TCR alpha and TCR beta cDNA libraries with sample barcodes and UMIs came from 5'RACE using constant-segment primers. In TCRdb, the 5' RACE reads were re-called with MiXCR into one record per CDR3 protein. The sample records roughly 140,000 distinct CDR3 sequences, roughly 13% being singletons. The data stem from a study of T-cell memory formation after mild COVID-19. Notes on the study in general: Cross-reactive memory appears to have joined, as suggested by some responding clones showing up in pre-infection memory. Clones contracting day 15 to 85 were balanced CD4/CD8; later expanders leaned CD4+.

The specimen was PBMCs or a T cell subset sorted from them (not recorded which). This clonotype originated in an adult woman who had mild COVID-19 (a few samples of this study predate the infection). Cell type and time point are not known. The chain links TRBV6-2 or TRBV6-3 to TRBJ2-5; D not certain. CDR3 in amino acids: CASSYGSQETQYF. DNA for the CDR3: TGTGCCAGCAGTTACGGATCGCAAGAGACCCAGTACTTC.